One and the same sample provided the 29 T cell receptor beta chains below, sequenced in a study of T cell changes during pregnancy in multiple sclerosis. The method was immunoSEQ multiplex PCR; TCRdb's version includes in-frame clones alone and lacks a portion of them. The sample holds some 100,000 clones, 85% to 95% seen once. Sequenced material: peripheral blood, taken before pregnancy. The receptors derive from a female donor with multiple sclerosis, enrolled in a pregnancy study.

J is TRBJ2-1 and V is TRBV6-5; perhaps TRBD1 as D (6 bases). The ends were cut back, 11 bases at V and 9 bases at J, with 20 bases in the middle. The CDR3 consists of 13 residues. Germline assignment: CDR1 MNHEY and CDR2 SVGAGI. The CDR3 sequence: CAGAPSPGVEQFF. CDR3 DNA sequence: TGTGCCGGGGCCCCCTCCCCAGGGGTTGAGCAGTTCTTC.

CDR3 protein: CAWRRGVGNQPQHF. The CDR3 nucleotides are TGTGCCTGGAGACGAGGAGTAGGCAATCAGCCCCAGCATTTT. The genes are TRBV30 and TRBJ1-5, with D hard to call. There are 14 residues in the CDR3. In germline, CDR1 is GTSNPN, CDR2 SVGIG (reference sequence). V was pared by 3 bases and J by 2 bases, with 11 bases between.

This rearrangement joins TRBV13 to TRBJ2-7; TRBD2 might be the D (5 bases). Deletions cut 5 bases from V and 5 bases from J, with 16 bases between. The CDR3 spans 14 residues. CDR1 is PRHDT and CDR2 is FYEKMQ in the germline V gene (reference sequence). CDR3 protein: CASSLRWESDEQYF. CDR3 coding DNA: TGTGCCAGCAGCCTAAGGTGGGAGAGCGACGAGCAGTACTTC.

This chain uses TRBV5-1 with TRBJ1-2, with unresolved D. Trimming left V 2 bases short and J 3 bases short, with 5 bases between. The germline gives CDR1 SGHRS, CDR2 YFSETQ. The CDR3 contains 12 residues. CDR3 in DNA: TGCGCCAGCAGCTTCGGGGACTATGGCTACACCTTC. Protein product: CASSFGDYGYTF.

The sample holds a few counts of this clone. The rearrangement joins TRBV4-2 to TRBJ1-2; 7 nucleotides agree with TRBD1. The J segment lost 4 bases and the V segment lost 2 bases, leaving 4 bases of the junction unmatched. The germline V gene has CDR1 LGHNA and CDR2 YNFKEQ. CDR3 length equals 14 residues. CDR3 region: CASSQPGQSYGYTF. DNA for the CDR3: TGTGCCAGCAGCCAACCGGGACAGAGCTATGGCTACACCTTC.

CDR3 sequence reads: CAWRPGGGYSPLHF. In DNA, the CDR3 is TGTGCCTGGAGACCCGGGGGGGGCTATTCACCCCTCCACTTT. V is TRBV30 and J is TRBJ1-6; a weak D match, TRBD1 (6 bases). The V end was cut by 3 bases, the J end by 8 bases, with 14 bases between. In germline, CDR1 is GTSNPN, CDR2 SVGIG (reference sequence). The CDR3 is 14 residues long.

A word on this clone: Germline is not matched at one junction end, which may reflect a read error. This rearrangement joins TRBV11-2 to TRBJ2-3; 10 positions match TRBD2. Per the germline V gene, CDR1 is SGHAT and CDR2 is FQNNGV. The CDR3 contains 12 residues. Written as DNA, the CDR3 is TGTGCCAGCAGCCACAGCGGGAGGGGCTCGGATTTT. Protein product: CASSHSGRGSDF.

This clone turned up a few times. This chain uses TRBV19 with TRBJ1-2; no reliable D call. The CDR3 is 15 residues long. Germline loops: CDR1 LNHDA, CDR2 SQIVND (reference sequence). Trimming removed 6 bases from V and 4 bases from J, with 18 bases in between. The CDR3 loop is CASRPGGPPLYGYTF. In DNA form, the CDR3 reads TGTGCCAGTAGACCTGGAGGGCCACCTCTCTATGGCTACACCTTC.

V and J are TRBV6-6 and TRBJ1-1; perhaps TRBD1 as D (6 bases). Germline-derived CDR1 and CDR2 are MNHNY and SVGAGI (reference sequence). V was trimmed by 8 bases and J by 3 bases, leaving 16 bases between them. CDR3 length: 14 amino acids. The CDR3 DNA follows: TGTGCCAGCGAAAAGGGGGGGGCGCACACTGAAGCTTTCTTT. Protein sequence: CASEKGGAHTEAFF.

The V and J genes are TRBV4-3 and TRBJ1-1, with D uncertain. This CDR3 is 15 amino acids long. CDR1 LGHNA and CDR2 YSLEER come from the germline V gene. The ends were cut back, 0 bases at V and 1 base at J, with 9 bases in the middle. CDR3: CASSQESSGNTEAFF. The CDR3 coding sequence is TGCGCCAGCAGCCAAGAATCCTCCGGGAACACTGAAGCTTTCTTT.

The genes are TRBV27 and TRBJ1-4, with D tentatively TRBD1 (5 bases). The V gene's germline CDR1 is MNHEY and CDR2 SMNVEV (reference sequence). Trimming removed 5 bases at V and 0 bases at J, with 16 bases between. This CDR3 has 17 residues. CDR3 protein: CASSQITGAATNEKLFF. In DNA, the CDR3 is TGTGCCAGCAGTCAAATCACAGGTGCTGCAACTAATGAAAAACTGTTTTTT. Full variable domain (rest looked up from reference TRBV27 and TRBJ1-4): EAQVTQNPRYLITVTGKKLTVTCSQNMNHEYMSWYRQDPGLGLRQIYYSMNVEVTDKGDVPEGYKVSRKEKRNFPLILESPSPNQTSLYFCASSQITGAATNEKLFFGSGTQLSVL.

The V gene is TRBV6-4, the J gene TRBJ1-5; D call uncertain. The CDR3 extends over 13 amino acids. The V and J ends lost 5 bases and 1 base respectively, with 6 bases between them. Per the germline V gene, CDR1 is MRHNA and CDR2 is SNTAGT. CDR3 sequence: CASSYGSNQPQHF. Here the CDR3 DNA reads TGTGCCAGCAGTTACGGGAGCAATCAGCCCCAGCATTTT.

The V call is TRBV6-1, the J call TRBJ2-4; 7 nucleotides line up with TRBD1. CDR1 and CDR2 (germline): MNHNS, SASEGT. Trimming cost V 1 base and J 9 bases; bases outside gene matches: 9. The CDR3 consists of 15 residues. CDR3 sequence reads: CASSEDLRGRSIQYF. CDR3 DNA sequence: TGTGCCAGCAGTGAAGATCTGAGGGGGCGAAGCATTCAGTACTTC.

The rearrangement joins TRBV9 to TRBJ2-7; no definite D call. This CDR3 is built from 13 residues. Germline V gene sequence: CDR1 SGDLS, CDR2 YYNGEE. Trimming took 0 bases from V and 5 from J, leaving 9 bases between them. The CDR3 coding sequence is TGTGCCAGCAGCGTAGAGACATGGAACGAGCAGTACTTC. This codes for CASSVETWNEQYF.

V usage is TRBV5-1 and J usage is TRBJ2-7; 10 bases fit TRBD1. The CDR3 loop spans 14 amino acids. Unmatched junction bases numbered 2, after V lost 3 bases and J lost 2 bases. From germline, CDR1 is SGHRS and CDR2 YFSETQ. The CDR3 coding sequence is TGCGCCAGCAGCTGGACAGGGGGAACCTACGAGCAGTACTTC. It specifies CASSWTGGTYEQYF.

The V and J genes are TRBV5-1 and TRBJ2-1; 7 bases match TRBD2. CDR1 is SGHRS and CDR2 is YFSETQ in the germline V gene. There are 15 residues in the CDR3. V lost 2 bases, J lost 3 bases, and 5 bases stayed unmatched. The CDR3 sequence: CASSLTASGYNEQFF. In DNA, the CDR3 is TGCGCCAGCAGCTTAACGGCTAGCGGCTACAATGAGCAGTTCTTC.

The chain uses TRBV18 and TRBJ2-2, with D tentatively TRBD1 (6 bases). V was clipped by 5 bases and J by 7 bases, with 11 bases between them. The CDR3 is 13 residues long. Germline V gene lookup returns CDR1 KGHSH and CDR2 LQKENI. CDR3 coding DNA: TGTGCCAGCTCAACTCAGGGGAGCGGGGAGCTGTTTTTT. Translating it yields CASSTQGSGELFF.

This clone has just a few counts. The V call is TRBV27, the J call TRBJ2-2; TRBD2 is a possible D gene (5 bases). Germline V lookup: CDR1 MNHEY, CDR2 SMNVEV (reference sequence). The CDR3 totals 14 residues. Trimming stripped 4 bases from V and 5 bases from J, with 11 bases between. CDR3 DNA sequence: TGTGCCAGCAGTTGGGCGGGCAGGACCGGGGAGCTGTTTTTT. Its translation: CASSWAGRTGELFF.

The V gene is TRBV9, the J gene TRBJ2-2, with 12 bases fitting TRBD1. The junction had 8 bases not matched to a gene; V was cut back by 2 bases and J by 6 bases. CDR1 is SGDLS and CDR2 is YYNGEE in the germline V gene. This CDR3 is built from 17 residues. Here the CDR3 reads CASSVRPGTGGAGELFF. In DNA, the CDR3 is TGTGCCAGCAGCGTCCGCCCCGGGACAGGGGGCGCCGGGGAGCTGTTTTTT.

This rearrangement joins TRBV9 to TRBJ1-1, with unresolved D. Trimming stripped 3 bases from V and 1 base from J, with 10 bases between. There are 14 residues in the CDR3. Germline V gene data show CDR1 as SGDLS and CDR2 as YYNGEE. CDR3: CASSGSSGNTEAFF. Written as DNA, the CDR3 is TGTGCCAGCAGCGGGAGTTCGGGGAACACTGAAGCTTTCTTT. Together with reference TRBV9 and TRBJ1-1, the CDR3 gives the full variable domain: DSGVTQTPKHLITATGQRVTLRCSPRSGDLSVYWYQQSLDQGLQFLIQYYNGEERAKGNILERFSAQQFPDLHSELNLSSLELGDSALYFCASSGSSGNTEAFFGQGTRLTVV.

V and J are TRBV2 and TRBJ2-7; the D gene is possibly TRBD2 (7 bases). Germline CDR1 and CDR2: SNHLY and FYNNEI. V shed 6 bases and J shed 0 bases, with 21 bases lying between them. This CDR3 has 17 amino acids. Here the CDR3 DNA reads TGTGCCAGCAGAGGGGGGCTAACAGGGAGGGTCTCCTACGAGCAGTACTTC. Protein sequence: CASRGGLTGRVSYEQYF.

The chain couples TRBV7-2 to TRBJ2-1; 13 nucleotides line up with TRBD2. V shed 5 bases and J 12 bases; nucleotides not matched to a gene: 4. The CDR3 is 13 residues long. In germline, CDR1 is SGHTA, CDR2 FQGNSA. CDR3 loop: CASSPLAGGVQFF. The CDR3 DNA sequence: TGTGCCAGCAGCCCACTAGCGGGAGGGGTGCAGTTCTTC.

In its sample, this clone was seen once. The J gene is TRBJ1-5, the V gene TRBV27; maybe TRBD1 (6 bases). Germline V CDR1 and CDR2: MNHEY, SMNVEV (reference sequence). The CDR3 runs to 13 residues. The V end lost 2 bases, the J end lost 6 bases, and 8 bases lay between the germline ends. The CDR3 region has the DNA TGTGCCAGCAGTTTAACAGGGTCTCAGCCCCAGCATTTT. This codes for CASSLTGSQPQHF.

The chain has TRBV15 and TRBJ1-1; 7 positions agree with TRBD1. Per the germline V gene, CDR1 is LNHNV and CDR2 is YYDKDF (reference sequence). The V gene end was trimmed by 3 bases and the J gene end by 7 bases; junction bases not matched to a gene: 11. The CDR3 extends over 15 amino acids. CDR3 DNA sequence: TGTGCCACCAGCAGCAGACAGGGTCGAGGGAATGAAGCTTTCTTT. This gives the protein CATSSRQGRGNEAFF.

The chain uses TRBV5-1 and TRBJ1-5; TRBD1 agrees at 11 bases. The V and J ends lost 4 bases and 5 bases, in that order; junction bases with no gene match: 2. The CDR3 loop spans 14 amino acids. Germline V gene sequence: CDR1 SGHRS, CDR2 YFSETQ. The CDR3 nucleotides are TGCGCCAGCAGCGTGGGACAGGGGGATCAGCCCCAGCATTTT. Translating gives CASSVGQGDQPQHF.

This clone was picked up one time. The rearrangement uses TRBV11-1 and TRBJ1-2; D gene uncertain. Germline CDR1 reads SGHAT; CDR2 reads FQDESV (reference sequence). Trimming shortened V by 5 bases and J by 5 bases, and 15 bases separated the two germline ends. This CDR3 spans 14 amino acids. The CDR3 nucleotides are TGTGCCAGCAGCCCAGCAGGCGATGGATATGGCTACACCTTC. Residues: CASSPAGDGYGYTF.

CDR3: CASRMTSGMSNEQFF. CDR3 bases: TGCGCCAGCAGAATGACTAGCGGGATGAGTAATGAGCAGTTCTTC. The J gene is TRBJ2-1, the V gene TRBV10-2; TRBD2 aligns across 11 bases. The CDR3 contains 15 residues. Germline CDR1 reads WSHSY; CDR2 reads SAAADI. Trimming cost V 6 bases and J 7 bases; bases outside gene matches: 8.

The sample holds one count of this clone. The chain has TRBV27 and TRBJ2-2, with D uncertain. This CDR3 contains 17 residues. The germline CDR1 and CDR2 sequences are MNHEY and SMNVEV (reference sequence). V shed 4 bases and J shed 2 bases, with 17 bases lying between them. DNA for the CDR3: TGTGCCAGCAGTTACAGAGTCCAAGATTTAAACACCGGGGAGCTGTTTTTT. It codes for CASSYRVQDLNTGELFF.

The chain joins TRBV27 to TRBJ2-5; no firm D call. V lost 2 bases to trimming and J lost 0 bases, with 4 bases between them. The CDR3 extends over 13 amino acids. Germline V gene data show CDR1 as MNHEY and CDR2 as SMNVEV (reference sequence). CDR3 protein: CASSLQYQETQYF. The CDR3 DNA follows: TGTGCCAGCAGTTTACAGTACCAAGAGACCCAGTACTTC.